This TCR beta chain comes out of a study of blood T cells in healthy people across ages. Trimming at V came to 0 bases and at J to 2 bases, leaving 1 base not matched to a gene. The CDR3 runs to 14 residues. Germline CDR1 SGHTA, CDR2 FQGNSA. General study findings and limits: Both naive CD4+ cell counts and diversity were greater in long-lived donors than in aged donors.

Primed by a sample-barcoded 5' primer and a J-beta primer mix, a second PCR proceeded for about 6 to 11 cycles. Each single sample gave us at least 2.5 million CDR3-containing paired-end reads. TCRdb reprocessed the 5' RACE reads via MiXCR and lists one record per CDR3 protein. The sample has 870,000 or so distinct CDR3 sequences; around 28% are singletons. This clonotype was counted at least ten times. Its specificity is not known. The chain recombines TRBV7-2 with TRBJ2-7, with 7 positions matching TRBD1. This receptor was obtained from a woman of 80 years or more in good health. Sequenced material: blood. The CDR3, as DNA: TGTGCCAGCAGCTTAGCGACAGGGCCCTACGAGCAGTACTTC. Protein product: CASSLATGPYEQYF.